This TCR beta chain was documented in a study of blood T cell repertoires in COVID-19. Study-level background: From T cells, B-cell-depleted T cells, or PBMCs came the material, which was cDNA or gDNA.

The CDR3 extends over 16 amino acids. Germline V gives CDR1 SNHLY, CDR2 FYNNEI. V was trimmed by 6 bases and J by 0 bases, leaving 15 bases between them. The method was immunoSEQ multiplex PCR; TCRdb's version includes in-frame clones alone and lacks a portion of them. The data contain about 180,000 clones, about 88% of them singletons. Ages ranged from roughly 18 to 100 years, with residence in around 24 US areas. The study assigned cohorts using participant-reported clinical history. Either two negative PCRs, clearance, or symptom resolution qualified Cohort 3 donors as recovered. The chain links TRBV2 to TRBJ1-5; D is possibly TRBD1 (5 bases). The sequencing input was PBMCs or T cells enriched from blood (not recorded which). The source of this sequence is a woman aged 50 to 65 who had recovered from COVID-19. The CDR3 nucleotides read TGTGCCAGCAGCCAAGTGTGGGGGGGTAGCAATCAGCCCCAGCATTTT. This translates into CASSQVWGGSNQPQHF.